This TCR beta chain was recorded in a study of blood T cell repertoires in COVID-19. Study details: Acute-phase and convalescent COVID-19 samples originated in the United States, Italy and Spain.

In the study's own analysis: The assay estimated nucleated cells by amplifying reference gene primers. Assay used: immunoSEQ multiplex PCR; TCRdb lists only in-frame clones, some missing. The DNA was the basis for D and trimming; V, J and clone size are from that table. The repertoire includes some 150,000 clones, approximately 80% of them detected once, and roughly 2.2% sits in the top ten. Trimming took off 3 bases at V and 10 bases at J, with 15 bases between the two ends. This CDR3 has 14 amino acids. Germline assignment: CDR1 MNHEY and CDR2 SMNVEV (reference sequence). The sequence was obtained from a man in his 70s with acute or convalescent COVID-19. Sample: peripheral blood. V and J are TRBV27 and TRBJ1-4; TRBD1 might be the D (5 bases). The CDR3 loop is CASSLGNLRGKLFF. The CDR3 DNA follows: TGTGCCAGCAGTTTGGGGAACTTAAGGGGAAAACTGTTTTTT.